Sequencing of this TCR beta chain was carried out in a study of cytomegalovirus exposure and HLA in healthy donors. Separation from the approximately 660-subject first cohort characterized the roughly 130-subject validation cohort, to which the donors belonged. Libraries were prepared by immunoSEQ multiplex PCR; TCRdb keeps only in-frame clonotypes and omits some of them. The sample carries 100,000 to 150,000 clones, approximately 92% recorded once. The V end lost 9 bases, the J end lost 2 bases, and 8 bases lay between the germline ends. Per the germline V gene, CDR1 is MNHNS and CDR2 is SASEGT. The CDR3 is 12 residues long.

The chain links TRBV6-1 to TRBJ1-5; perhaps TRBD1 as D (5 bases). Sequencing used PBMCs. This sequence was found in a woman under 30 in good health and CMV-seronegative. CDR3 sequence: CARGEGNQPQHF. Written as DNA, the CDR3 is TGTGCCAGGGGGGAGGGCAATCAGCCCCAGCATTTT.